This TCR beta chain was obtained from a study of T cell changes during pregnancy in multiple sclerosis. Here immunoSEQ multiplex PCR was the method, and the copy in TCRdb shows in-frame clones only, minus some. The sample contains tens of thousands of clones, 94% of which appear only once. This TCR was sampled from a female donor in good health, enrolled as a control in a pregnancy study. The specimen comprised peripheral blood, sampled in the second trimester of pregnancy.

The CDR3 region is CASSGQGQETQYF. Written as DNA, the CDR3 is TGTGCCAGCAGCGGACAGGGACAAGAGACCCAGTACTTC. The V call is TRBV2, the J call TRBJ2-5; 8 positions match TRBD1. CDR3 length equals 13 residues. Per germline, CDR1 SNHLY and CDR2 FYNNEI. V lost 6 bases, J lost 2 bases, and 2 bases stayed unmatched. Filled out from reference TRBV2 and TRBJ2-5, the complete variable domain reads EPEVTQTPSHQVTQMGQEVILRCVPISNHLYFYWYRQILGQKVEFLVSFYNNEISEKSEIFDDQFSVERPDGSNFTLKIRSTKLEDSAMYFCASSGQGQETQYFGPGTRLLVL.